A selection of T cell receptor beta chains follows, all from one sample in a study of T cells in Graves' hyperthyroidism and ophthalmopathy. Via MiXCR, TCRdb re-called the multiplex PCR reads, giving one row per CDR3 protein. The sample yields around 350,000 distinct CDR3 sequences, roughly a sixth seen once. Sequenced sample: blood. The receptors stem from a woman aged 30 to 39 with Graves' hyperthyroidism that later progressed to Graves' ophthalmopathy. CDR3s include the opening cysteine and the closing phenylalanine or tryptophan.

j_call: TRBJ2-7; v_call: TRBV12-3/TRBV12-4; cdr3_aa: CASSRTGGLVEQYF
j_call: TRBJ2-1; v_call: TRBV7-3; cdr3_aa: CASSEIGTGTRNEQFF
j_call: TRBJ2-1; v_call: TRBV27; cdr3_aa: CASKSARAAFSYNEQFF
j_call: TRBJ2-7; v_call: TRBV5-1; cdr3_aa: CASSLGPRLAGADEQYF
j_call: TRBJ2-2; v_call: TRBV6-1; cdr3_aa: CASSDMFRTNTGELFF
j_call: TRBJ2-3; v_call: TRBV28; cdr3_aa: CASSPQTGNTDTQYF
j_call: TRBJ2-5; v_call: TRBV20-1; cdr3_aa: CSARPAWTGGQETQYF
j_call: TRBJ1-1; v_call: TRBV19; cdr3_aa: CASSIGSMNTEAFF
j_call: TRBJ2-2; v_call: TRBV11-2; cdr3_aa: CASTVWGLAGDQRGTGELFF
j_call: TRBJ1-5; v_call: TRBV12-3/TRBV12-4; cdr3_aa: CASSLWGESNQPQHF
j_call: TRBJ2-2; v_call: TRBV5-1; cdr3_aa: CASSLTTGNTGELFF
j_call: TRBJ1-4; v_call: TRBV6-1; cdr3_aa: CASGESVGLTNEKLFF
j_call: TRBJ1-4; v_call: TRBV3-1; cdr3_aa: CASSLKGVNEKLFF
j_call: TRBJ2-1; v_call: TRBV2; cdr3_aa: CASSWEGLAGAHEQFF
j_call: TRBJ2-1; v_call: TRBV28; cdr3_aa: CASRGGLYANEQFF
j_call: TRBJ2-5; v_call: TRBV20-1; cdr3_aa: CSSTSGGAVETQYF
j_call: TRBJ2-5; v_call: TRBV7-6; cdr3_aa: CASSFRTSGGPQETQYF
j_call: TRBJ2-7; v_call: TRBV20-1; cdr3_aa: CSARGGQGYEQYF
j_call: TRBJ1-1; v_call: TRBV5-1; cdr3_aa: CASSLVGGLNAEAFF
j_call: TRBJ2-7; v_call: TRBV6-2/TRBV6-3; cdr3_aa: CASSYSNEQYF
j_call: TRBJ2-5; v_call: TRBV20-1; cdr3_aa: CSARDAGDDLETQYF
j_call: TRBJ1-4; v_call: TRBV19; cdr3_aa: CASSPTQGATNEKLFF
j_call: TRBJ2-2; v_call: TRBV28; cdr3_aa: CASSSRTSGVSGELFF
j_call: TRBJ1-5; v_call: TRBV10-3; cdr3_aa: CAISESSTGNYNQPQHF
j_call: TRBJ2-5; v_call: TRBV24-1; cdr3_aa: CATSDVGQGRETQYF
j_call: TRBJ1-4; v_call: TRBV2; cdr3_aa: CASLEGVTGSNEKLFF
j_call: TRBJ1-4; v_call: TRBV7-2; cdr3_aa: CASSQTGASTNEKLFF
j_call: TRBJ2-7; v_call: TRBV28; cdr3_aa: CASSLSADSGFEQYF
j_call: TRBJ2-5; v_call: TRBV28; cdr3_aa: CASSLSGGVETQYF
j_call: TRBJ2-1; v_call: TRBV4-1; cdr3_aa: CASSQAEGGSYNEQFF
j_call: TRBJ1-2; v_call: TRBV29-1; cdr3_aa: CSVDLVGTGTPQRGFYGYTF
j_call: TRBJ2-3; v_call: TRBV6-2/TRBV6-3; cdr3_aa: CASSYVLAGSTDTQYF
j_call: TRBJ1-2; v_call: TRBV30; cdr3_aa: CAWSRQQYGYTF
j_call: TRBJ2-2; v_call: TRBV30; cdr3_aa: CAWSPPGELFF
j_call: TRBJ1-1; v_call: TRBV15; cdr3_aa: CATSRGRNTEAFF
j_call: TRBJ2-1; v_call: TRBV18; cdr3_aa: CASSGPAQEQFF
j_call: TRBJ1-5; v_call: TRBV27; cdr3_aa: CASRHVIRGGLGQPQHF
j_call: TRBJ1-5; v_call: TRBV7-9; cdr3_aa: CASSLAPSNQPQHF
j_call: TRBJ2-1; v_call: TRBV5-1; cdr3_aa: CASSLSPTGSGVGNEQFF
j_call: TRBJ1-6; v_call: TRBV28; cdr3_aa: CASSRHFGVTRPYNSPLHF
j_call: TRBJ2-1; v_call: TRBV4-1; cdr3_aa: CASSQDGYNEQFF
j_call: TRBJ2-7; v_call: TRBV27; cdr3_aa: CASRIQGRPTLQQYF
j_call: TRBJ2-1; v_call: TRBV15; cdr3_aa: CATSTLERDLPIIYNEQFF
j_call: TRBJ2-2; v_call: TRBV10-3; cdr3_aa: CATRWEGSTGELFF
j_call: TRBJ1-6; v_call: TRBV9; cdr3_aa: CASSGGVSYNSPLHF
j_call: TRBJ1-2; v_call: TRBV25-1; cdr3_aa: CASDGGNYGYTF
j_call: TRBJ2-5; v_call: TRBV10-3; cdr3_aa: CAIRSEQNTQETQYF
j_call: TRBJ1-5; v_call: TRBV12-3/TRBV12-4; cdr3_aa: CASRGSGWVGNQPQHF
j_call: TRBJ1-1; v_call: TRBV28; cdr3_aa: CASKEGTTGGVSLNTEAFF
j_call: TRBJ2-2; v_call: TRBV5-1; cdr3_aa: CAGSLSFGLGGNTGELFF
j_call: TRBJ1-5; v_call: TRBV28; cdr3_aa: CASDNPNQPQHF
j_call: TRBJ2-2; v_call: TRBV6-1; cdr3_aa: CASSNRDYNTGELFF
j_call: TRBJ1-3; v_call: TRBV4-1; cdr3_aa: CASSQDGQGAGYGNTIYF
j_call: TRBJ1-2; v_call: TRBV6-2/TRBV6-3; cdr3_aa: CTSSHLRTGEGYGYTF
j_call: TRBJ2-3; v_call: TRBV3-1; cdr3_aa: CASSQEVPSGGASDTQYF
j_call: TRBJ1-1; v_call: TRBV7-9; cdr3_aa: CASSLRQRNTEAFF